This T cell receptor (beta chain) came from a study of blood T cell repertoires in COVID-19. Study as a whole: In each case, the material was cDNA or gDNA derived from T cells, B-cell-depleted T cells, or PBMCs.

After removal of 0 bases from V and 6 bases from J, the junction contained 11 bases not matched to a gene. The CDR3 totals 17 residues. Per germline, CDR1 SGHRS and CDR2 YFSETQ. In the original analysis: For nucleated cells, counts were estimated from reference gene primer amplification. Assay used: immunoSEQ multiplex PCR; TCRdb lists only in-frame clones, some missing. Clone size and the V and J calls come from that table; the DNA yielded D and trimming. The data show 100,000 to 150,000 clones, around nine tenths seen once. This chain uses TRBV5-1 with TRBJ2-1, with 8 positions matching TRBD2. This receptor was identified in a human donor in a cohort sampled during active COVID-19. The sample comprised peripheral blood. Written as DNA, the CDR3 is TGCGCCAGCAGCTTGGTGGGAGGACTAGCCACCAGCAATGAGCAGTTCTTC. This codes for CASSLVGGLATSNEQFF.